This TCR beta chain was sequenced during a study of CD8 T cells in Susac syndrome. Trimming cost V 7 bases and J 8 bases, with 20 bases left between them. CDR1 and CDR2 (germline): SQVTM, ANQGSEA. The CDR3 sequence is 13 residues long. Reverse transcription used roughly 0.5 to 1 ug RNA and random hexamers. TCRdb analysed the immunoSEQ multiplex PCR reads with MiXCR anew, one entry per CDR3 protein. The sample carries 100,000 or so distinct CDR3 sequences, roughly 96% recorded once. Comment on this clonotype: What it binds is not known.

The TEMRA cells underwent FACS enrichment, while the CD8+ and CD4+ T cells underwent negative isolation. Whole-study findings and limits: Total CD8+ and CD8+ TEMRA repertoires contained approximately 16 and five Susac-specific public clones, respectively. In its TCR sequencing and HLA analysis, the study acknowledged that the number of individuals was relatively small.

The TCR sequence derives from a human donor with Susac syndrome. V and J are TRBV29-1 and TRBJ1-1, with D perhaps matching TRBD1 (6 bases). The specimen sequenced was CD8+ T cells from PBMCs. The CDR3 bases are TGCAGCGGTCGCCGGGACACGACCAAAGAAGCTTTCTTT. Translation gives CSGRRDTTKEAFF.